The 14 T cell receptor beta chains presented below share a single source sample, sequenced in a study of vaccination and CD4 T cells after COVID-19. These TCRs are of unknown antigen specificity. With the Oncomine TCR Beta short-read assay, DNA from cultured CD4+ T cells was sequenced. MiXCR, applied by TCRdb to the PCR reads, yields one record per CDR3 protein. The sample contains about 20,000 distinct CDR3 sequences, roughly 24% of which appear only once. Indicated treatment: approximately nine-day PBMC culture with coronavirus spike peptide pools or control peptides (ViraFEST assay). The specimen sequenced was cultured CD4+ T cells from blood. These receptors were obtained from a human donor with COVID-19.

The table lists this clonotype with a few counts. The chain is built from TRBV7-6 and TRBJ2-5; TRBD2 is a possible D gene (6 bases). The germline V gene encodes CDR1 SGHVS and CDR2 FNYEAQ. The V gene lost 8 bases and the J gene lost 9 bases, with 16 bases spanning the gap. This CDR3 comprises 12 residues. The CDR3 is CASFTRGIAQYF. Written as DNA, the CDR3 is TGTGCCAGCTTTACCCGGGGGATTGCCCAGTACTTC.

This clonotype was detected only a few times. The rearrangement joins TRBV5-1 to TRBJ2-7, with TRBD1 identical over 8 bases. V shed 3 bases and J 3 bases; nucleotides not matched to a gene: 17. The CDR3 is made up of 18 amino acids. Germline V gives CDR1 SGHRS, CDR2 YFSETQ. CDR3: CASSWKELAGTGVYEQYF. In DNA form, the CDR3 reads TGCGCCAGCAGCTGGAAGGAACTGGCCGGGACAGGAGTCTACGAGCAGTACTTC.

This clonotype has only a few counts. This chain links TRBV12-3 or TRBV12-4 with TRBJ1-3; D not certain. The CDR3 covers 12 residues. V lost 7 bases to trimming and J lost 1 base, with 5 bases between them. CDR3 region: CASNLSGNTIYF. As DNA, the CDR3 is TGTGCCAGCAACTTATCTGGAAACACCATATATTTT.

The chain links TRBV12-3 or TRBV12-4 to TRBJ1-3; a weak D match, TRBD1 (6 bases). V was cut by 2 bases and J by 4 bases, with 9 bases left in between. This CDR3 comprises 14 residues. The CDR3 DNA reads TGTGCCAGCAGTTTATCCGGACAGGGAAACACCATATATTTT. Its translation: CASSLSGQGNTIYF.

A remark on this clonotype: One end of the junction does not line up with germline, which may come from a read error. The chain recombines TRBV11-1 with TRBJ2-5; a possible D gene is TRBD2 (6 bases). Germline assignment: CDR1 SGHAT and CDR2 FQDESV (reference sequence). This CDR3 comprises 14 residues. The CDR3 protein is CASSFAGRQEPQYF. For the CDR3, the DNA is TGTGCCAGCAGCTTCGCAGGGAGGCAAGAGCCCCAGTACTTC.

There are a few counts of this clonotype. This rearrangement joins TRBV7-2 to TRBJ2-1, with D perhaps TRBD1 or TRBD2 (5 bases each). This CDR3 has 13 residues. Per the germline V gene, CDR1 is SGHTA and CDR2 is FQGNSA. Trimming cost V 3 bases and J 6 bases, with 9 bases left between them. The CDR3 sequence: CASSLGGGNEQFF. Written as DNA, the CDR3 is TGTGCCAGCAGCTTGGGTGGGGGCAATGAGCAGTTCTTC.

This clonotype was picked up a small number of times. This chain uses TRBV2 with TRBJ1-4; maybe TRBD1 (6 bases). Trimming cost V 2 bases and J 7 bases, with 11 bases left between them. The CDR3 runs 14 residues. Per the germline V gene, CDR1 is SNHLY and CDR2 is FYNNEI. For the CDR3, the DNA is TGTGCCAGCAGTGAAAGTCAGGGGATTGAAAAACTGTTTTTT. Protein product: CASSESQGIEKLFF.

The CDR3 protein is CASSSRSLAGYEQYF. The CDR3 region has the DNA TGTGCCAGCAGCTCCCGATCACTAGCGGGCTACGAGCAGTACTTC. The chain uses TRBV11-2 and TRBJ2-7, with 9 nucleotides matching TRBD2. The V segment lost 4 bases and the J segment 3 bases; nucleotides outside the gene matches: 7. This CDR3 region has 15 residues. In germline, CDR1 is SGHAT, CDR2 FQNNGV.

This clonotype was picked up a small number of times. The chain is built from TRBV28 and TRBJ1-2; D gene ambiguous. The CDR3 runs to 14 residues. The V end was cut by 5 bases, the J end by 1 base, with 11 bases between. Germline V gene lookup returns CDR1 MDHEN and CDR2 SYDVKM. CDR3 sequence reads: CASSLELSNYGYTF. The CDR3 DNA is TGTGCCAGCAGTCTAGAGTTGAGTAACTATGGCTACACCTTC.

This chain connects TRBV9 to TRBJ1-1, with TRBD1 as a possible D gene (5 bases). Trimming removed 3 bases from V and 6 bases from J, with 15 bases in between. Germline V lookup: CDR1 SGDLS, CDR2 YYNGEE. CDR3 length equals 14 residues. CDR3 in DNA: TGTGCCAGCAGCGGGGGACGGGGTAACGCTGAAGCTTTCTTT. Residues: CASSGGRGNAEAFF.

This rearrangement joins TRBV5-4 to TRBJ2-5; 8 bases are a match to TRBD2. CDR3 length: 13 amino acids. Trimming removed 2 bases from V and 4 bases from J; junction bases left unmatched: 1. Germline values: CDR1 SGHNT, CDR2 YYREEE (reference sequence). This CDR3 is CASSFAGGETQYF. In DNA form, the CDR3 reads TGTGCCAGCAGCTTTGCGGGAGGAGAGACCCAGTACTTC.

J is TRBJ2-7 and V is TRBV10-2, with no clear D. Germline V gene lookup returns CDR1 WSHSY and CDR2 SAAADI. CDR3 length: 12 residues. The V end was cut by 3 bases, the J end by 2 bases, with 5 bases between. The DNA for the CDR3 is TGCGCCAGCAGTGACAGAACCTACGAGCAGTACTTC. The encoded protein is CASSDRTYEQYF.

The chain is built from TRBV5-1 and TRBJ2-1; 10 positions agree with TRBD2. V shed 1 base, J shed 4 bases, and the junction held 2 bases outside the gene matches. The CDR3 consists of 15 residues. Germline V gene data show CDR1 as SGHRS and CDR2 as YFSETQ. CDR3 loop: CASSLTSGVYNEQFF. The CDR3 DNA reads as TGCGCCAGCAGCTTGACTAGCGGGGTGTACAATGAGCAGTTCTTC.

This sequence joins TRBV6-5 and TRBJ1-4; tentatively, D is TRBD1 (6 bases). There are 14 residues in the CDR3. From germline, CDR1 is MNHEY and CDR2 SVGAGI. Trimming took 4 bases from V and 6 from J, leaving 12 bases between them. The CDR3 loop reads CASSSQGNDEKLFF. The CDR3 DNA reads as TGTGCCAGCAGTTCCCAGGGGAACGATGAAAAACTGTTTTTT.